Shown below are 26 T cell receptor beta chains from a single sample sequenced in a study of beta chain features in type 1 diabetes. What was sequenced were expressed TCRB transcripts, since all of the isolated RNA had been reverse transcribed. Sequencing was performed with immunoSEQ multiplex PCR; in TCRdb, only in-frame clones are kept and a portion is missing. This table holds under 900,000 clones, 17% found once. Sequencing was performed on naive CD4+ T cells from blood. The receptors come from a woman under 30 in good health.

This clone was counted a few times. This chain joins TRBV9 and TRBJ2-2, with D unclear. Germline V gene data show CDR1 as SGDLS and CDR2 as YYNGEE. There are 13 residues in the CDR3. Trimming shortened V by 7 bases and J by 3 bases, and 10 bases separated the two germline ends. CDR3 DNA: TGTGCCAGCCAGAGGTCCGACACCGGGGAGCTGTTTTTT. Amino acids: CASQRSDTGELFF.

This chain connects TRBV5-1 to TRBJ2-2, with 7 bases identical to TRBD2. Looked up from germline, CDR1 is SGHRS and CDR2 is YFSETQ. Trimming took 5 bases from V and 4 from J; bases not matched to a gene: 5. The CDR3 covers 14 residues. This chain's CDR3 is CASSEREGTGELFF. CDR3 nucleotides: TGCGCCAGCAGTGAGCGGGAAGGCACCGGGGAGCTGTTTTTT.

There are a few counts of this clone. The rearrangement links TRBV5-5 to TRBJ2-1, with D perhaps being TRBD1 or TRBD2 (5 bases each). CDR1 and CDR2 (germline): SGHKS, YYEKEE (reference sequence). The CDR3 consists of 15 residues. Trimming shortened V by 4 bases and J by 5 bases, and 16 bases separated the two germline ends. CDR3 loop: CASSPLGAADNEQFF. In nucleotides, the CDR3 is TGTGCCAGCAGCCCACTAGGGGCGGCGGACAATGAGCAGTTCTTC.

This clone was detected only a few times. The chain couples TRBV19 to TRBJ2-1; no clear D gene. There are 14 residues in the CDR3. Germline CDR1 LNHDA, CDR2 SQIVND (reference sequence). V lost 3 bases and J 6 bases, leaving 12 bases between the germline ends. CDR3 sequence: CASSMGFSFNEQFF. The DNA for the CDR3 is TGTGCCAGTAGTATGGGGTTTAGCTTCAATGAGCAGTTCTTC.

This clone was counted between two and nine times. At the DNA level, this CDR3 is encoded by other sequences in the same sample as well. This chain uses TRBV2 with TRBJ2-5; no firm D call. The V gene lost 10 bases and the J gene lost 3 bases, with 18 bases spanning the gap. The CDR3 is 14 amino acids. Looked up from germline, CDR1 is SNHLY and CDR2 is FYNNEI. CDR3 loop: CANDLSSAEETQYF. CDR3 DNA sequence: TGTGCCAACGACCTCTCCAGTGCCGAAGAGACCCAGTACTTC.

The CDR3 region has the DNA TGTGCCAGCAGTTACCGGGGGGGCTACACCTTC. Amino acids: CASSYRGGYTF. The chain is built from TRBV6-5 and TRBJ1-2, with D possibly TRBD1 on 5 matching bases. The CDR3 runs 11 residues. Trimming pared 2 bases from V and 8 bases from J, leaving 6 bases between. In germline, CDR1 is MNHEY, CDR2 SVGAGI.

This clone has just a few counts. The rearrangement uses TRBV29-1 and TRBJ2-3, with a possible D match to TRBD2 (6 bases). V lost 4 bases, J lost 0 bases, and 14 bases lay in between. Germline assignment: CDR1 SQVTM and CDR2 ANQGSEA. CDR3 length: 15 residues. CDR3 DNA sequence: TGCAGCGTTGGAATTGGGGGGACTAGCACAGATACGCAGTATTTT. This gives the protein CSVGIGGTSTDTQYF.

The chain has TRBV28 and TRBJ2-5, with D hard to call. This CDR3 has 11 amino acids. From germline, CDR1 is MDHEN and CDR2 SYDVKM. V lost 5 bases to trimming and J lost 2 bases, with 3 bases between them. CDR3 amino acids: CASSKQETQYF. The DNA for the CDR3 is TGTGCCAGCAGTAAACAAGAGACCCAGTACTTC.

This rearrangement joins TRBV13 to TRBJ2-3, with D maybe TRBD1 (5 bases). Trimming removed 3 bases from V and 0 bases from J, with 7 bases in between. CDR3 length: 14 residues. Germline loops: CDR1 PRHDT, CDR2 FYEKMQ (reference sequence). CDR3 residues: CASSFGHSTDTQYF. CDR3 DNA sequence: TGTGCCAGCAGCTTCGGACACAGCACAGATACGCAGTATTTT.

V usage is TRBV5-1 and J usage is TRBJ1-1, with a weak D call TRBD1 (5 bases). Germline V CDR1 and CDR2: SGHRS, YFSETQ. V shed 0 bases and J shed 4 bases, with 13 bases lying between them. The CDR3 spans 15 residues. CDR3 region: CASSLVRGVGTEAFF. The CDR3 nucleotides are TGCGCCAGCAGCTTGGTTCGGGGCGTGGGCACTGAAGCTTTCTTT.

This chain connects TRBV4-2 to TRBJ2-2, with TRBD2 matching over 8 bases. CDR3 length equals 17 residues. Germline lookup yields CDR1 LGHNA and CDR2 YNFKEQ. V trimming: 1 base; J trimming: 4 bases; junction bases outside the gene matches: 8. This CDR3 reads CASSQVGSGTFTGELFF. In DNA, the CDR3 is TGTGCCAGCAGCCAAGTGGGTAGCGGGACCTTCACCGGGGAGCTGTTTTTT.

The chain has TRBV5-4 and TRBJ1-2; TRBD1 matches 7 bases. The junction had 9 bases not matched to a gene; V was cut back by 4 bases and J by 3 bases. This CDR3 comprises 15 residues. Germline V gene data show CDR1 as SGHNT and CDR2 as YYREEE (reference sequence). In DNA form, the CDR3 reads TGTGCCAGCAGCCGAGGGGGCGGCAGGGACTATGGCTACACCTTC. This encodes CASSRGGGRDYGYTF.

V usage is TRBV7-2 and J usage is TRBJ2-2; TRBD2 matches 10 bases. J gave up 2 bases and V 5 bases, and 8 bases lay outside the gene matches. Looked up from germline, CDR1 is SGHTA and CDR2 is FQGNSA. The CDR3 is made up of 17 amino acids. The CDR3 DNA reads TGTGCCAGCAGCCCCAAGCGGACTAGCGGAAACACCGGGGAGCTGTTTTTT. This gives the protein CASSPKRTSGNTGELFF.

This clone was observed a handful of times. This sequence joins TRBV11-2 and TRBJ2-5; D gene ambiguous. Germline V gives CDR1 SGHAT, CDR2 FQNNGV. Trimming took off 5 bases at V and 3 bases at J, with 13 bases between the two ends. The CDR3 is 14 amino acids. This CDR3 is CASSKVFPKETQYF. CDR3 nucleotide sequence: TGTGCCAGCAGCAAGGTCTTTCCCAAAGAGACCCAGTACTTC.

The V and J genes are TRBV10-3 and TRBJ2-7; possibly TRBD1 for D (6 bases). V lost 7 bases to trimming and J lost 3 bases, with 22 bases between them. The CDR3 runs to 16 residues. Germline V gene lookup returns CDR1 ENHRY and CDR2 SYGVKD. This CDR3 reads CAITPSLGGSGYEQYF. The CDR3 DNA is TGTGCCATCACCCCGTCTCTAGGGGGAAGTGGCTACGAGCAGTACTTC.

V and J are TRBV18 and TRBJ1-5; TRBD1 matches at 10 bases. Trimming at V came to 2 bases and at J to 4 bases, leaving 2 bases not matched to a gene. CDR1 and CDR2 from the germline V gene are KGHSH and LQKENI. The CDR3 runs 15 residues. This chain's CDR3 is CASSPDRGRNQPQHF. The CDR3 region has the DNA TGTGCCAGCTCACCAGACAGGGGGCGGAATCAGCCCCAGCATTTT.

This clone was observed a few times. The rearrangement joins TRBV9 to TRBJ2-2, with TRBD2 as a possible D gene (7 bases). The germline CDR1 and CDR2 sequences are SGDLS and YYNGEE. Trimming took off 4 bases at V and 5 bases at J, with 24 bases between the two ends. The CDR3 is 18 amino acids. CDR3 bases: TGTGCCAGCAGCCCCGGGGGCGGGCTAGCGGAAAGAACCGGGGAGCTGTTTTTT. This translates into CASSPGGGLAERTGELFF.

The chain has TRBV6-6 and TRBJ1-5; 11 bases fit TRBD1. Germline trimming cut 2 bases from V and 5 bases from J; bases unmatched to any gene: 2. This CDR3 contains 15 residues. Per germline, CDR1 MNHNY and CDR2 SVGAGI (reference sequence). CDR3 nucleotides: TGTGCCAGCAGTTACGGACAGGGGGCCCATCAGCCCCAGCATTTT. It codes for CASSYGQGAHQPQHF.

In its sample, this clone was seen a few times. This chain uses TRBV29-1 with TRBJ2-3; 8 nucleotides align to TRBD2. The germline V gene encodes CDR1 SQVTM and CDR2 ANQGSEA. The CDR3 is 13 residues long. With V trimmed by 4 bases and J by 6 bases, 6 bases remained unmatched. The CDR3 DNA reads as TGCAGCGTTGTGGCGGGAGGAAGGGATACGCAGTATTTT. This sequence encodes CSVVAGGRDTQYF.

This clone was picked up a small number of times. The rearrangement uses TRBV19 and TRBJ1-2; the D is unclear. This CDR3 has 15 amino acids. CDR1 LNHDA and CDR2 SQIVND come from the germline V gene (reference sequence). Trimming removed 4 bases at V and 1 base at J, with 13 bases between. In nucleotides, the CDR3 is TGTGCCAGTAGTACCGGACGGCGGGGTAACTATGGCTACACCTTC. Translation gives CASSTGRRGNYGYTF. Complete variable domain (other parts from reference TRBV19 and TRBJ1-2): DGGITQSPKYLFRKEGQNVTLSCEQNLNHDAMYWYRQDPGQGLRLIYYSQIVNDFQKGDIAEGYSVSREKKESFPLTVTSAQKNPTAFYLCASSTGRRGNYGYTFGSGTRLTVV.

This clone came up a few times. The DNA for the CDR3 is TGTGCCAGCAGCTGGACTAGTGATGAGCAGTTCTTC. This sequence encodes CASSWTSDEQFF. J is TRBJ2-1 and V is TRBV5-4, with TRBD2 matching 7 bases. CDR3 size: 12 residues. Germline loops: CDR1 SGHNT, CDR2 YYREEE (reference sequence). The V gene end was trimmed by 3 bases and the J gene end by 8 bases; junction bases not matched to a gene: 2. Together with reference TRBV5-4 and TRBJ2-1, the CDR3 gives the full variable domain: ETGVTQSPTHLIKTRGQQVTLRCSSQSGHNTVSWYQQALGQGPQFIFQYYREEENGRGNFPPRFSGLQFPNYSSELNVNALELDDSALYLCASSWTSDEQFFGPGTRLTVL.

Only one count was recorded for this clone. The chain is built from TRBV7-9 and TRBJ1-5; D remains unclear. The CDR3 sequence is 12 residues long. The V end lost 4 bases, the J end lost 11 bases, and 12 bases lay between the germline ends. Germline CDR1 and CDR2: SEHNR and FQNEAQ (reference sequence). CDR3 DNA sequence: TGTGCCAGCAGCTCCTCACCCGGGACCCAGCATTTT. Translation: CASSSSPGTQHF.

The chain carries TRBV5-4 and TRBJ2-5; D is uncertain. Trimming took off 0 bases at V and 3 bases at J, with 6 bases between the two ends. The CDR3 is 13 amino acids. CDR1 and CDR2 (germline): SGHNT, YYREEE (reference sequence). The CDR3 DNA reads as TGTGCCAGCAGCTTGGCTCAGAAAGAGACCCAGTACTTC. This gives the protein CASSLAQKETQYF.

The chain employs TRBV29-1 and TRBJ2-2; D is possibly TRBD2 (6 bases). The germline CDR1 and CDR2 sequences are SQVTM and ANQGSEA. The CDR3 is 13 amino acids. The V end lost 6 bases, the J end lost 4 bases, and 12 bases lay between the germline ends. Written as DNA, the CDR3 is TGCAGCGTCATTAGGAGGGCCACCGGGGAGCTGTTTTTT. Residues: CSVIRRATGELFF.

Comment on this clone: The sample holds other DNA sequences that translate to the same CDR3. The V call is TRBV7-9, the J call TRBJ2-1; D is uncertain. V dropped 0 bases and J dropped 9 bases, with 6 bases sitting between them. CDR3 size: 12 residues. Germline loops: CDR1 SEHNR, CDR2 FQNEAQ (reference sequence). CDR3 amino acids: CASSLATGEQFF. CDR3 DNA sequence: TGTGCCAGCAGCTTAGCGACGGGTGAGCAGTTCTTC.

In this sample, this clone turned up a few times. The chain is built from TRBV28 and TRBJ2-1; no reliable D call. Germline CDR1 MDHEN, CDR2 SYDVKM. V lost 7 bases, J lost 7 bases, and 5 bases lay in between. The CDR3 is 10 amino acids. The CDR3 nucleotides are TGTGCCAGCACCGGAAATGAGCAGTTCTTC. It translates to CASTGNEQFF.